The clone carrying this T cell receptor (beta chain) was counted at least ten times. Its specificity is unknown. Each TCR beta library was made by quantitative 5'-RACE that incorporated molecular barcodes. Each CDR3 protein is one row after TCRdb ran MiXCR on the 5' RACE reads. Of about 210,000 distinct CDR3 sequences listed, approximately 7.3% are singletons. These data belong to a study of CD8 T cells in ankylosing spondylitis. Study-level points and caveats: Ankylosing spondylitis blood appeared to be characterized by a TCR beta motif of about 8 highly homologous variants.

CDR1 SGHDT and CDR2 YYEEEE come from the germline V gene. The CDR3 is made up of 12 amino acids. V lost 0 bases to trimming and J lost 8 bases, with 6 bases between them. Sequencing input: blood, either unsorted or a sorted T cell fraction (not recorded which). This chain uses TRBV5-6 with TRBJ2-1; D not resolved. The origin of this receptor is a male donor with ankylosing spondylitis. For the CDR3, the DNA is TGTGCCAGCAGCTTGGTTGTCGATGAGCAGTTCTTC. It codes for CASSLVVDEQFF.